A single sample is the source of the 12 T cell receptor beta chains below, sequenced in a study of chemoradiotherapy in HPV16-positive cancers. Assay: immunoSEQ multiplex PCR; the TCRdb copy retains only in-frame clones and omits some. Among 65,000 to 80,000 clones listed, about 88% were seen once. Source: blood, taken from a patient who underwent chemoradiotherapy. The receptors come from a human donor with HPV-associated anogenital cancer.

This chain links TRBV5-1 with TRBJ1-1, with D perhaps matching TRBD1 (6 bases). Germline CDR1 and CDR2: SGHRS and YFSETQ. This CDR3 comprises 18 residues. V gave up 0 bases and J gave up 1 base, with 19 bases separating them. CDR3 amino acids: CASSLARQGQYTNTEAFF. In DNA, the CDR3 is TGCGCCAGCAGCTTGGCACGGCAGGGGCAATATACGAACACTGAAGCTTTCTTT.

This clone has only one observation. The chain couples TRBV7-2 to TRBJ2-7; possible D gene TRBD1, 5 bases. V was shortened by 1 base and J by 2 bases, with 12 bases between the two germline ends. The CDR3 spans 15 residues. Germline CDR1 reads SGHTA; CDR2 reads FQGNSA. CDR3 in DNA: TGTGCCAGCAGCTTAGGGGGCAGGACCGCCTACGAGCAGTACTTC. As protein: CASSLGGRTAYEQYF. The variable domain in full, completed from reference TRBV7-2 and TRBJ2-7, reads GAGVSQSPSNKVTEKGKDVELRCDPISGHTALYWYRQSLGQGLEFLIYFQGNSAPDKSGLPSDRFSAERTGGSVSTLTIQRTQQEDSAVYLCASSLGGRTAYEQYFGPGTRLTVT.

This chain connects TRBV19 to TRBJ2-1; maybe TRBD1 (5 bases). V dropped 10 bases and J dropped 8 bases, with 18 bases sitting between them. CDR3 length equals 13 residues. Germline assignment: CDR1 LNHDA and CDR2 SQIVND (reference sequence). The CDR3 here is CATSLTEFHEQFF. Written as DNA, the CDR3 is TGTGCCACCTCGCTGACAGAGTTTCATGAGCAGTTCTTC.

The chain employs TRBV30 and TRBJ2-7; D ambiguous. Germline lookup yields CDR1 GTSNPN and CDR2 SVGIG (reference sequence). The CDR3 sequence is 13 residues long. V lost 4 bases and J 5 bases, leaving 15 bases between the germline ends. CDR3: CAWTASSGNEQYF. The CDR3 nucleotides read TGTGCCTGGACTGCCAGTTCTGGGAACGAGCAGTACTTC.

This CDR3 is CASSLHAVTQLNYGYTF. CDR3 nucleotides: TGTGCCAGCAGTTTACATGCAGTTACGCAATTAAACTATGGCTACACCTTC. V usage is TRBV28 and J usage is TRBJ1-2; D is ambiguous. CDR1 and CDR2 from the germline V gene are MDHEN and SYDVKM. V was clipped by 2 bases and J by 2 bases, with 18 bases between them. The CDR3 contains 17 residues.

The gene calls are TRBV6-1 and TRBJ1-2; no firm D call. Trimming shortened V by 7 bases and J by 2 bases, and 11 bases separated the two germline ends. The CDR3 length is 13 residues. The V gene's germline CDR1 is MNHNS and CDR2 SASEGT. The CDR3 loop reads CASMYSSNYGYTF. The CDR3 DNA follows: TGTGCCAGCATGTACAGTTCGAACTATGGCTACACCTTC.

This CDR3 is CASSEALNSYNEQFF. CDR3 nucleotide sequence: TGTGCCAGCAGTGAAGCGTTAAATTCCTACAATGAGCAGTTCTTC. The V gene is TRBV6-1, the J gene TRBJ2-1; D uncertain. The ends were cut back, 0 bases at V and 1 base at J, with 7 bases in the middle. From germline, CDR1 is MNHNS and CDR2 SASEGT. The CDR3 length is 15 residues.

The chain has TRBV5-1 and TRBJ2-5; D not resolved. V lost 1 base and J 5 bases, leaving 9 bases between the germline ends. This CDR3 has 13 residues. The germline gives CDR1 SGHRS, CDR2 YFSETQ. DNA of the CDR3: TGCGCCAGCAGCTTGTGGGCAGAGGAGACCCAGTACTTC. It codes for CASSLWAEETQYF.

The V and J genes are TRBV5-6 and TRBJ1-2; TRBD1 matches 10 bases. The CDR3 is 16 amino acids. V gave up 4 bases and J gave up 0 bases; unmatched junction bases: 6. Germline V CDR1 and CDR2: SGHDT, YYEEEE. CDR3 sequence (DNA): TGTGCCAGCAGCGACGGGACAGGGGCCCCTAACTATGGCTACACCTTC. Translated: CASSDGTGAPNYGYTF. The complete variable domain, with remaining parts taken from reference TRBV5-6 and TRBJ1-2, reads DAGVTQSPTHLIKTRGQQVTLRCSPKSGHDTVSWYQQALGQGPQFIFQYYEEEERQRGNFPDRFSGHQFPNYSSELNVNALLLGDSALYLCASSDGTGAPNYGYTFGSGTRLTVV.

The V call is TRBV29-1, the J call TRBJ1-1, with 9 bases identical to TRBD1. From germline, CDR1 is SQVTM and CDR2 ANQGSEA. The CDR3 contains 15 residues. J was trimmed by 1 base and V by 6 bases; bases with no gene match: 9. DNA for the CDR3: TGCAGCGTACGCGGCGGGGACAGGGCGAACACTGAAGCTTTCTTT. Translating it yields CSVRGGDRANTEAFF. The full variable domain, completed using reference TRBV29-1 and TRBJ1-1, is SAVISQKPSRDICQRGTSLTIQCQVDSQVTMMFWYRQQPGQSLTLIATANQGSEATYESGFVIDKFPISRPNLTFSTLTVSNMSPEDSSIYLCSVRGGDRANTEAFFGQGTRLTVV.

Points on this clone: Mismatch with germline at one junction end may stem from a read error. This rearrangement joins TRBV7-2 to TRBJ1-5, with D uncertain. The CDR3 is 13 residues long. Germline CDR1 is SGHTA and CDR2 is FQGNSA. CDR3 in amino acids: CASSLETSQRRYF. The CDR3 DNA reads as TGTGCCAGCAGCTTAGAAACGTCCCAGCGGAGGTATTTT. The variable domain in full, completed from reference TRBV7-2 and TRBJ1-5, reads GAGVSQSPSNKVTEKGKDVELRCDPISGHTALYWYRQSLGQGLEFLIYFQGNSAPDKSGLPSDRFSAERTGGSVSTLTIQRTQQEDSAVYLCASSLETSQRRYFGDGTRLSIL.

This sequence joins TRBV28 and TRBJ2-1; D is uncertain. The CDR3 is made up of 15 amino acids. V lost 6 bases, J lost 8 bases, and 20 bases lay in between. The germline CDR1 and CDR2 sequences are MDHEN and SYDVKM. The CDR3 bases are TGTGCCAGCAGCTCCACCGTCAACACCTGGCATGAGCAGTTCTTC. Its protein product is CASSSTVNTWHEQFF.